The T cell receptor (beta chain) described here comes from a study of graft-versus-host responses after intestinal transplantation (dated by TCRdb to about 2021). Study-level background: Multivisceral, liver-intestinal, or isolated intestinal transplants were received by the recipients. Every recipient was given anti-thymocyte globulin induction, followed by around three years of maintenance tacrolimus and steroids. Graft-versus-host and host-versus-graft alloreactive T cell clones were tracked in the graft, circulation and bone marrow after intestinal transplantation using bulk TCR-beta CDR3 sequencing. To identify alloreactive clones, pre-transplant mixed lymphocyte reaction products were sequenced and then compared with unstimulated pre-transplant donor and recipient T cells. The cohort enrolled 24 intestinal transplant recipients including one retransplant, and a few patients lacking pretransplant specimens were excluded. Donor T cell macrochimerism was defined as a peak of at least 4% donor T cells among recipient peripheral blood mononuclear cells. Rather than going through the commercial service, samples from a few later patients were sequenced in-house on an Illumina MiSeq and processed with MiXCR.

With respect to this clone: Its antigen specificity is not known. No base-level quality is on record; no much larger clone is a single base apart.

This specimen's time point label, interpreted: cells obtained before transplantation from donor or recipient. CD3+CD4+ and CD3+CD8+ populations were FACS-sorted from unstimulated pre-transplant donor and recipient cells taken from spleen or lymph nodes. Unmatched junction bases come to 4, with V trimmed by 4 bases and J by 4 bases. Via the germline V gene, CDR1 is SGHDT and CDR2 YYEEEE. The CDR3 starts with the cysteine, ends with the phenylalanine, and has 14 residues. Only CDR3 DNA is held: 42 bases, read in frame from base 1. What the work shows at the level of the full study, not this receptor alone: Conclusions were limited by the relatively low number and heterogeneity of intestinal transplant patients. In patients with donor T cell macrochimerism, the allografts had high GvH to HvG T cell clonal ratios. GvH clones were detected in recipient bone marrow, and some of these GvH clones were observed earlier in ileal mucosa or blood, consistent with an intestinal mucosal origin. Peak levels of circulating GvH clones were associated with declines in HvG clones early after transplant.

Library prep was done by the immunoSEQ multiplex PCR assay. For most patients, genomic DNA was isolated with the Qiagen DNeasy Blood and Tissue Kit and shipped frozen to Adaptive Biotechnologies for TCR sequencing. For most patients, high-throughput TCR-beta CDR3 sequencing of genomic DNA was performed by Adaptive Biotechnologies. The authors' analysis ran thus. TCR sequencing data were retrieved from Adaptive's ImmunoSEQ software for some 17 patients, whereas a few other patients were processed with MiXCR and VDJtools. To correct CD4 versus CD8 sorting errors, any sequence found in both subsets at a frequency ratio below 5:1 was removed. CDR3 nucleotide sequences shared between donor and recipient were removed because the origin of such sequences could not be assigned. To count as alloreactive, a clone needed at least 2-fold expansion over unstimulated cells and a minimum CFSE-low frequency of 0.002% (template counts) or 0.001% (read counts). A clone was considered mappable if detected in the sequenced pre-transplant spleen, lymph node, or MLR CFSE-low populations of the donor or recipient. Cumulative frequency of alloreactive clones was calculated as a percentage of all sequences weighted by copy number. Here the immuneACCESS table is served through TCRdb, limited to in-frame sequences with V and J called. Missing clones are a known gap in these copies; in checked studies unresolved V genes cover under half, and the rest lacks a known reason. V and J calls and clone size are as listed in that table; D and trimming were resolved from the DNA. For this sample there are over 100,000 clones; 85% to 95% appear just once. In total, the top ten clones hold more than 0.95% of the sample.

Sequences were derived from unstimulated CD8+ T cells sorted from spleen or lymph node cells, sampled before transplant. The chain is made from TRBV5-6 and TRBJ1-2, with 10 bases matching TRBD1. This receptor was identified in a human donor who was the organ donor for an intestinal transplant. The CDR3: CASSQTGGGYGYTF. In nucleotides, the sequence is TGTGCCAGCAGCCAGACAGGGGGCGGCTATGGCTACACCTTC.